The source of this TCR beta chain is a study of cytomegalovirus exposure and HLA in healthy donors. Findings and caveats of the study: Indistinguishable V segments such as TRBV6-2 and TRBV6-3 were excluded. Across all donors, roughly uniform sequencing depth was an assumption of the presence/absence analyses.

With regard to this clone: What it recognizes is unknown.

As for the donors, each was a healthy bone marrow donor. PCR used 60 Vbeta primers and 13 Jbeta primers. Generated by immunoSEQ multiplex PCR, the TCRdb table keeps only in-frame clones and is missing some. The sample holds over 120,000 clones, about 80% seen once. V was shortened by 5 bases and J by 6 bases, with 16 bases between the two germline ends. CDR1 and CDR2 from the germline V gene are SGHTA and FQGNSA. The CDR3 extends over 15 amino acids. The clonotype comes from a man aged 35 to 55 in good health and CMV-seronegative. Input material: PBMCs. The chain carries TRBV7-2 and TRBJ1-4; D remains ambiguous. CDR3 nucleotide sequence: TGTGCCAGCAGCCCGGAGGGAAGGGTGCATGAAAAACTGTTTTTT. Translating gives CASSPEGRVHEKLFF.